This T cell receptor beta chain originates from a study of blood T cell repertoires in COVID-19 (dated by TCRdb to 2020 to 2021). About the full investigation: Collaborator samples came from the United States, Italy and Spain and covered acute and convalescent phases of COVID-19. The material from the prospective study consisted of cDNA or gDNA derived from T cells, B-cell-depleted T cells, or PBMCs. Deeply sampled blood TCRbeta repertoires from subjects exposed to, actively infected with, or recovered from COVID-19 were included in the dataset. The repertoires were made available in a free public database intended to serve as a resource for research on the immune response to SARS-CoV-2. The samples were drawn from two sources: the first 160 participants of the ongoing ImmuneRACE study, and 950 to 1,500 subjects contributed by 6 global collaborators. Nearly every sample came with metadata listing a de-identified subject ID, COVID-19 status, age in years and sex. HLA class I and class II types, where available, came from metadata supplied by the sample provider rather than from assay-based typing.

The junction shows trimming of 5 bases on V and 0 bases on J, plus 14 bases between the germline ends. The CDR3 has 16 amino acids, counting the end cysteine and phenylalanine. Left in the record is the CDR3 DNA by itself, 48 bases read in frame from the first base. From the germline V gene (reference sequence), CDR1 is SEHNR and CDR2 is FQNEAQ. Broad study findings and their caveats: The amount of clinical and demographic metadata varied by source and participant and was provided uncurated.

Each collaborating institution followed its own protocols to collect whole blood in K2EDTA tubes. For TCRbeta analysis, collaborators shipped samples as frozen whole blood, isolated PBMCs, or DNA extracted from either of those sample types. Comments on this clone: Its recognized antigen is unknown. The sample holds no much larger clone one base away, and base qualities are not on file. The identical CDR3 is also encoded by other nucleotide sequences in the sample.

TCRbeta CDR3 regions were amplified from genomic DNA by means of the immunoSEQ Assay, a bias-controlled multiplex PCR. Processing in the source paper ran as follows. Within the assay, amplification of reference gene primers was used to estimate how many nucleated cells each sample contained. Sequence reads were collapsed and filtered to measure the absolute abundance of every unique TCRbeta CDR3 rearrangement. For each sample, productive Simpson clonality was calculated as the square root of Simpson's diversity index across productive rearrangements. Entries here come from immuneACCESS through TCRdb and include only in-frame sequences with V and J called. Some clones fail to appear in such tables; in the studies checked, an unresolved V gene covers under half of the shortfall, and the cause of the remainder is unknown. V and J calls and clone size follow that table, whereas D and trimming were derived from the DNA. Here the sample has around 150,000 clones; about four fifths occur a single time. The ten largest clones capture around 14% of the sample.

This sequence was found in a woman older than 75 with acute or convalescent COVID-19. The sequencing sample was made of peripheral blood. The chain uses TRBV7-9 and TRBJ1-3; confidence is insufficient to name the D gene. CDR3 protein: CASSPPVPSSGNTIYF. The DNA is TGTGCCAGCAGCCCACCAGTGCCCAGCTCTGGAAACACCATATATTTT.